The source of this T cell receptor (beta chain) is a study of blood T cell repertoires in COVID-19 (dated by TCRdb to between 2020 and 2021). Background for the entire study: Collaborator samples came from the United States, Italy and Spain and covered acute and convalescent phases of COVID-19. The prospective study material was composed of cDNA or gDNA derived from T cells, B-cell-depleted T cells, or PBMCs. Subjects who had been exposed to COVID-19, were actively infected with it, or had recovered from it provided the deeply sampled blood TCRbeta repertoires that made up the dataset. A freely available public database, intended as a resource for researchers studying the immune response to SARS-CoV-2, is where the repertoires were released. Samples were obtained from the ongoing ImmuneRACE study (first 160 participants) and from 1,254 subjects provided by 6 global collaborators. The sample metadata nearly always contained a de-identified subject ID, COVID-19 status, age in years and sex. Where available, HLA class I and class II types were obtained from metadata supplied by the sample provider rather than from assay-based typing.

In its sample, this clone was seen once. Its antigen target is currently unknown. Base qualities are not recorded, but no much larger clone differs from it by a single base. Findings and caveats that apply to the study as a whole: How much clinical and demographic metadata was included differed by source and by participant, and the metadata was provided uncurated.

At one collaborating source in Seattle, patients were enrolled during active infection and were followed longitudinally through the course of disease. Whole blood was collected in K2EDTA tubes by collaborating institutions according to the institutions' own protocols. Collaborator samples were shipped for TCRbeta analysis as frozen whole blood, isolated PBMCs, or DNA extracted from either sample type. The immunoSEQ Assay, a bias-controlled multiplex PCR, was used to amplify TCRbeta CDR3 regions from genomic DNA. The original pipeline was this. The number of nucleated cells in each sample was estimated by amplification of reference gene primers within the assay. Sequence reads were collapsed and filtered to measure the absolute abundance of every unique TCRbeta CDR3 rearrangement. For each sample, productive Simpson clonality was calculated as the square root of Simpson's diversity index over productive rearrangements. TCRdb retrieved this table from immuneACCESS and kept in-frame rearrangements only. Not all clones are present; in checked studies, unresolved V genes account for under half, and no reason is known for the remainder. That table gives V, J and clone size, and the DNA gave D and trimming. The sample table records under 250,000 clones; around 88% of these occur just once. Clones ranked in the top ten supply around 6.3% of the sample.

Source material: peripheral blood. The clonotype comes from a woman under 40 with COVID-19, enrolled during active disease.

The nucleotide sequence is TGTGCCAGCACGACTAGCGGGAGAGGGCAAGAGACCCAGTACTTC. This codes for CASTTSGRGQETQYF. This chain joins TRBV19 to TRBJ2-5; 12 junctional bases match TRBD2. As encoded in the germline V gene (reference sequence), CDR1 is LNHDA while CDR2 is SQIVND. Inclusive of the bounding cysteine and phenylalanine, the CDR3 is 15 residues long. The CDR3 DNA has 45 bases and is translated from base 1. The V end gives up 9 bases and the J end 2 bases, leaving 7 bases in the junction not matched to a gene.